The rows below give T cell receptor beta chains drawn from one sample of a study of identical twins. Via MiXCR, TCRdb re-called the 5' RACE reads, giving one row per CDR3 protein. Of roughly 750,000 distinct CDR3 sequences in the sample, 21% were seen once. These data are also associated with another study on T cells expressing NK-cell markers.

Specimen: PBMCs. The receptors were gathered from a young woman in good health. Both conserved end residues are part of each CDR3. D genes are given only for firm matches. Clone sizes are given selectively: once, few, many, or a class where the clone is expanded.

clone size: many
V gene: TRBV20-1
D gene: TRBD2
CDR3 length: 14
J gene: TRBJ2-5
CDR3 DNA: TGCAGTGCTAGGACTAGCGGGGGGGCGGAGACCCAGTACTTC
CDR3 protein: CSARTSGGAETQYF

clone size: .
V gene: TRBV10-2
D gene: .
CDR3 length: 15
J gene: TRBJ2-3
CDR3 DNA: TGCGCCAGCATAATGTCAGACTTCACTAGAGATACGCAGTATTTT
CDR3 protein: CASIMSDFTRDTQYF

clone size: .
V gene: TRBV24-1
D gene: .
CDR3 length: 14
J gene: TRBJ2-2
CDR3 DNA: TGTGCCACCAGTGAAGGTTCGAACACCGGGGAGCTGTTTTTT
CDR3 protein: CATSEGSNTGELFF

clone size: few
V gene: TRBV29-1
D gene: TRBD2
CDR3 length: 15
J gene: TRBJ2-1
CDR3 DNA: TGCAGCGCCACCCCGGGGGGGTCGTCGGTGGGTAAGCAGTTCTTC
CDR3 protein: CSATPGGSSVGKQFF

clone size: .
V gene: TRBV7-9
D gene: TRBD2
CDR3 length: 14
J gene: TRBJ2-5
CDR3 DNA: TGTGCCAGCAGCTTGACGGGAGGGCCAGAGACCCAGTACTTC
CDR3 protein: CASSLTGGPETQYF

clone size: few
V gene: TRBV20-1
D gene: TRBD2
CDR3 length: 12
J gene: TRBJ2-7
CDR3 DNA: TGCAGTCTAGCGGAGAACTCCTACGAGCAGTACTTC
CDR3 protein: CSLAENSYEQYF

clone size: .
V gene: TRBV11-2
D gene: .
CDR3 length: 17
J gene: TRBJ2-3
CDR3 DNA: TGTGCCAGCAGCCCACTCCTCCGGCGGGGTCGCACAGATACGCAGTATTTT
CDR3 protein: CASSPLLRRGRTDTQYF

clone size: .
V gene: TRBV6-5
D gene: .
CDR3 length: 15
J gene: TRBJ2-3
CDR3 DNA: TGTGCCAGCAGTTCTTCCGGGACCGCTATCGTAACGCAGTATTTT
CDR3 protein: CASSSSGTAIVTQYF

clone size: .
V gene: TRBV12-3/TRBV12-4
D gene: TRBD2
CDR3 length: 16
J gene: TRBJ2-2
CDR3 DNA: TGTGCCAGCAGTTGGGGGGGGACTAGCGGGAGTAGGGAGCTGTTTTTT
CDR3 protein: CASSWGGTSGSRELFF

clone size: few
V gene: TRBV7-9
D gene: .
CDR3 length: 14
J gene: TRBJ2-3
CDR3 DNA: TGTGCCAGCAGCTTAAACACCCGCACAGATACGCAGTATTTT
CDR3 protein: CASSLNTRTDTQYF